This T cell receptor beta chain was captured in a study of T cell repertoires in cytomegalovirus infection. Study-wide context: Recently identified HLA-C-restricted and well-studied HLA-B-restricted CMV epitopes were used. CMV infection together with matching HLA type was indicated by public TCR beta signatures.

The germline V gene has CDR1 SGHRS and CDR2 YFSETQ. Losses at the gene ends were 4 bases for V and 8 bases for J; bases not matched to a gene: 6. The CDR3 covers 13 residues. TCRdb independently ran MiXCR on the reads; one entry per CDR3 protein. The sample gives 450,000 to 600,000 distinct CDR3 sequences, approximately 46% of which show up once; about 45% is in the top ten. Details on this clonotype: Its antigen is currently unknown.

This specimen was cultured PBMCs, taken from culture after CMV antigen stimulation. This receptor was obtained from a human donor in good health (CMV status not recorded). Some clones in this sample may be carry-over from other donors' samples. The gene calls are TRBV5-1 and TRBJ2-1; 7 bases are shared with TRBD1. CDR3 residues: CASSRGQRDEQFF. CDR3 nucleotide sequence: TGCGCCAGCAGCCGGGGACAGAGGGATGAGCAGTTCTTC.